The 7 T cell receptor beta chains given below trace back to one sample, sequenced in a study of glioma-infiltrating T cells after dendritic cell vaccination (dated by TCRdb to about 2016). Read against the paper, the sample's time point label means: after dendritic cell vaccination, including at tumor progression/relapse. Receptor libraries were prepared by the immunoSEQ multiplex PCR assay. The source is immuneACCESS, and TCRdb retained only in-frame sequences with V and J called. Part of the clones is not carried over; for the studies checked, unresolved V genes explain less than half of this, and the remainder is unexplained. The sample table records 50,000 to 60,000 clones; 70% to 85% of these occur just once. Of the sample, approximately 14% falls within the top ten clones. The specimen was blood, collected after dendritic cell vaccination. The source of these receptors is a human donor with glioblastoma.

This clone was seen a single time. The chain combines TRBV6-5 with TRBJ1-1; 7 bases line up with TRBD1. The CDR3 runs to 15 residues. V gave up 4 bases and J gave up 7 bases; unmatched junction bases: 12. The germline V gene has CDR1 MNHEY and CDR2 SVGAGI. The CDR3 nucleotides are TGTGCCAGCAGTTCTCTAGTAAACAGGGGATTTGAAGCTTTCTTT. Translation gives CASSSLVNRGFEAFF.

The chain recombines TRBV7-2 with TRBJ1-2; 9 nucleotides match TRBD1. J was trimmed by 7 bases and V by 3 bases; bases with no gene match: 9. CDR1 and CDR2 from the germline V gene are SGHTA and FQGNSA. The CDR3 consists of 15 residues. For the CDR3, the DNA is TGTGCCAGCAGCTTCCTACAGGGGGCGCCGGGTGGCTACACCTTC. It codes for CASSFLQGAPGGYTF.

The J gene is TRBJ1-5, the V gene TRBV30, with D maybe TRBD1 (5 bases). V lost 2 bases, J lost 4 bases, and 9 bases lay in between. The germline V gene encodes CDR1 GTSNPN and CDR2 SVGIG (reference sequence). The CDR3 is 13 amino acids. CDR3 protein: CAWSRQPNQPQHF. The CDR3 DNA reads TGTGCCTGGAGTCGACAGCCAAATCAGCCCCAGCATTTT. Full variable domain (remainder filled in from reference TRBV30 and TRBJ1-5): SQTIHQWPATLVQPVGSPLSLECTVEGTSNPNLYWYRQAAGRGLQLLFYSVGIGQISSEVPQNLSASRPQDRQFILSSKKLLLSDSGFYLCAWSRQPNQPQHFGDGTRLSIL.

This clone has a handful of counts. This chain's CDR3 is CASSSGGGRGKTQYF. The CDR3 coding sequence is TGTGCCAGCAGTTCTGGTGGCGGTAGGGGAAAGACCCAGTACTTC. J is TRBJ2-5 and V is TRBV6-1; TRBD1 is a possible D gene (5 bases). The CDR3 is 15 amino acids. The V gene's germline CDR1 is MNHNS and CDR2 SASEGT. Trimming removed 5 bases at V and 6 bases at J, with 19 bases between.

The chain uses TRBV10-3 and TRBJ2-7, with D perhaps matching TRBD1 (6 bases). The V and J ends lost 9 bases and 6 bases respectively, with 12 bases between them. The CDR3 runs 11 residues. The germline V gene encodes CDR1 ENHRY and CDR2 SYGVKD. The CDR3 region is CAMGAPAEQYF. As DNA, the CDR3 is TGTGCCATGGGGGCCCCCGCCGAGCAGTACTTC.

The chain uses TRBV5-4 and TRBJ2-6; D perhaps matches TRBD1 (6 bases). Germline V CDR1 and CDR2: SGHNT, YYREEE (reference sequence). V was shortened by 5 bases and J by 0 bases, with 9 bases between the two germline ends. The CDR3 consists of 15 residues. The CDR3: CASRQDSSGANVLTF. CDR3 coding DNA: TGTGCCAGCAGACAGGACAGCTCTGGGGCCAACGTCCTGACTTTC.

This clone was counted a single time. The CDR3 protein is CASSEARGVNTEAFF. CDR3 DNA: TGTGCCAGCAGTGAAGCGCGCGGGGTGAACACTGAAGCTTTCTTT. The chain couples TRBV6-1 to TRBJ1-1; the D is unclear. The germline V gene encodes CDR1 MNHNS and CDR2 SASEGT. The CDR3 has 15 amino acids. V lost 0 bases and J 0 bases, leaving 8 bases between the germline ends.